These 24 T cell receptor beta chains came from one sample sequenced in a study of T cells after yellow fever vaccination. From the 5' RACE reads, TCRdb called clonotypes with MiXCR, one entry per CDR3 protein. The sample holds around 320,000 distinct CDR3 sequences, approximately 10% seen once. The starting material was CD4+ T cells sorted from PBMCs, obtained 5 days after the yellow fever booster vaccination. Receptor source: a man aged 18 to 35 who received the YFV17D yellow fever vaccine.

In its sample, this clonotype was seen a few times. This chain links TRBV3-1 with TRBJ2-1, with 9 bases matching TRBD1. The germline V gene encodes CDR1 LGHDT and CDR2 YNNKEL (reference sequence). The CDR3 consists of 17 residues. The V and J ends lost 1 base and 5 bases, in that order; junction bases with no gene match: 9. The CDR3 sequence is CASSQGLGQGSDNEQFF. The CDR3 DNA is TGTGCCAGCAGCCAAGGGCTGGGACAGGGCTCGGACAATGAGCAGTTCTTC.

This rearrangement joins TRBV5-4 to TRBJ2-6, with D possibly matching TRBD1 (7 bases). Between the trimmed V and J ends, which lost 3 bases and 3 bases, there was a span of 13 bases. The CDR3 is 16 amino acids. CDR1 SGHNT and CDR2 YYREEE come from the germline V gene (reference sequence). CDR3 region: CASSSGGWVGANVLTF. DNA of the CDR3: TGTGCCAGCAGCTCAGGGGGGTGGGTTGGGGCCAACGTCCTGACTTTC.

This clonotype has only a few counts. The chain joins TRBV6-2 or TRBV6-3 to TRBJ2-2; the match to TRBD2 covers 7 bases. The CDR3 extends over 15 amino acids. V was pared by 9 bases and J by 0 bases, with 7 bases of the junction left unmatched. Per germline, CDR1 MNHEY and CDR2 SVGEGT. The DNA of the CDR3 is TGTGCCAGTACCCAGGCGGGGGCGAACACCGGGGAGCTGTTTTTT. Its protein is CASTQAGANTGELFF.

V gene TRBV10-3 combines with J gene TRBJ1-1; tentative D call: TRBD1 (5 bases). Germline lookup yields CDR1 ENHRY and CDR2 SYGVKD. This CDR3 contains 13 residues. The germline V and J ends were trimmed by 10 bases and 1 base, with 13 bases remaining between them. CDR3: CATTAGTNTEAFF. DNA of the CDR3: TGTGCCACCACCGCCGGGACGAACACTGAAGCTTTCTTT.

Many counts were recorded for this clonotype. The chain couples TRBV10-3 to TRBJ2-2; a possible D gene is TRBD1 (7 bases). This CDR3 has 16 amino acids. Trimming cost V 0 bases and J 6 bases, with 14 bases left between them. The germline V gene has CDR1 ENHRY and CDR2 SYGVKD. CDR3 coding DNA: TGTGCCATCAGTGAGTCCAACAGGAGGGGGCCCGGGGAGCTGTTTTTT. It encodes CAISESNRRGPGELFF.

This chain uses TRBV7-9 with TRBJ1-2, with D unresolved. Per the germline V gene, CDR1 is SEHNR and CDR2 is FQNEAQ (reference sequence). V was pared by 8 bases and J by 3 bases, with 4 bases between. The CDR3 spans 10 residues. The CDR3 nucleotides read TGTGCCAGCGGCTACTATGGCTACACCTTC. This sequence encodes CASGYYGYTF.

The table lists this clonotype with a few counts. The chain couples TRBV5-4 to TRBJ2-7; TRBD2 matches at 8 bases. With 2 bases clipped from V and 1 base from J, the junction kept 2 bases outside the gene matches. The CDR3 is 14 residues long. From germline, CDR1 is SGHNT and CDR2 YYREEE (reference sequence). The CDR3 sequence: CASSFSGGSYEQYV. The DNA for the CDR3 is TGTGCCAGCAGCTTCTCGGGGGGGTCCTACGAGCAGTACGTC.

V is TRBV10-3 and J is TRBJ1-2, with no clear D. Trimming cost V 4 bases and J 4 bases, with 10 bases left between them. Germline V gene sequence: CDR1 ENHRY, CDR2 SYGVKD. This CDR3 has 13 amino acids. In DNA form, the CDR3 reads TGTGCCATCAGTGCTTCGACGGGCTATGGCTACACCTTC. It specifies CAISASTGYGYTF.

This clonotype was counted many times. This chain joins TRBV7-2 and TRBJ1-2; unclear D gene. The CDR3 covers 15 residues. V lost 5 bases, J lost 7 bases, and 20 bases lay in between. Germline V gene lookup returns CDR1 SGHTA and CDR2 FQGNSA. The chain's CDR3 is CASSRQNPTWGGYTF. For the CDR3, the DNA is TGTGCCAGCAGCCGTCAGAATCCCACATGGGGTGGCTACACCTTC.

This clonotype was detected ten times or more. The chain combines TRBV20-1 with TRBJ2-5; possibly TRBD2 for D (6 bases). V lost 6 bases, J lost 2 bases, and 10 bases lay in between. The CDR3 runs 12 residues. Germline V gives CDR1 DFQATT, CDR2 SNEGSKA (reference sequence). CDR3 bases: TGCAGTGCCCGGGACTCTCAAGAGACCCAGTACTTC. It yields the protein CSARDSQETQYF.

This clonotype appeared a few times. The CDR3 region is CSARDRIRGSDTQYF. The CDR3 DNA follows: TGCAGTGCTAGAGATCGTATCCGGGGTTCAGATACGCAGTATTTT. The chain links TRBV20-1 to TRBJ2-3; D is perhaps TRBD2 (5 bases). The CDR3 runs 15 residues. The V end lost 0 bases, the J end lost 4 bases, and 14 bases lay between the germline ends. Germline V lookup: CDR1 DFQATT, CDR2 SNEGSKA (reference sequence).

The sample holds a few counts of this clonotype. The CDR3 region has the DNA TGCAGCCCAGGTATTTCCGGGGAAGGCTACACCTTC. Protein sequence: CSPGISGEGYTF. V is TRBV20-1 and J is TRBJ1-2; D not resolved. This CDR3 region has 12 residues. Germline V gives CDR1 DFQATT, CDR2 SNEGSKA (reference sequence).

The chain has TRBV11-2 and TRBJ2-7; TRBD1 matches at 9 bases. Germline loops: CDR1 SGHAT, CDR2 FQNNGV. V shed 3 bases, J shed 3 bases, and the junction held 3 bases outside the gene matches. The CDR3 spans 14 residues. The CDR3 protein is CASSLATGGYEQYF. The CDR3 nucleotides are TGTGCCAGCAGCTTGGCGACAGGGGGCTACGAGCAGTACTTC.

The chain is built from TRBV18 and TRBJ1-2; a weak D match, TRBD1 (5 bases). This CDR3 contains 15 residues. The germline V gene encodes CDR1 KGHSH and CDR2 LQKENI. V was clipped by 2 bases and J by 3 bases, with 13 bases between them. CDR3 in DNA: TGTGCCAGCTCACCAGCGGCTCTGGGGGACTATGGCTACACCTTC. This codes for CASSPAALGDYGYTF.

The gene calls are TRBV24-1 and TRBJ2-3, with D unclear. Trimming pared 1 base from V and 12 bases from J, leaving 10 bases between. Germline assignment: CDR1 KGHDR and CDR2 SFDVKD. The CDR3 covers 12 residues. CDR3 sequence reads: CATSDLSLFQYF. In nucleotides, the CDR3 is TGTGCCACCAGTGATTTATCGCTCTTTCAGTATTTT.

This chain connects TRBV12-3 or TRBV12-4 to TRBJ1-2, with D tentatively TRBD1 (5 bases). The CDR3 has 14 residues. V lost 6 bases, J lost 3 bases, and 14 bases lay in between. The CDR3 loop reads CASRKPPGYYGYTF. The DNA for the CDR3 is TGTGCCAGCAGGAAACCTCCAGGGTACTATGGCTACACCTTC.

This clonotype was detected only a few times. The genes are TRBV7-9 and TRBJ2-3; D gene ambiguous. The germline V gene encodes CDR1 SEHNR and CDR2 FQNEAQ (reference sequence). Trimming shortened V by 4 bases and J by 0 bases, and 11 bases separated the two germline ends. This CDR3 is 15 amino acids long. CDR3 DNA sequence: TGTGCCAGCAGCTCCCGACCCACTAGCACAGATACGCAGTATTTT. Translation: CASSSRPTSTDTQYF.

The chain combines TRBV5-1 with TRBJ1-2, with TRBD1 as a possible D gene (5 bases). Germline values: CDR1 SGHRS, CDR2 YFSETQ. V was pared by 2 bases and J by 1 base, with 15 bases between. The CDR3 loop spans 16 amino acids. The CDR3 region is CASSLAPGRDNYGYTF. Here the CDR3 DNA reads TGCGCCAGCAGCTTAGCTCCCGGCAGGGATAACTATGGCTACACCTTC.

This clonotype was recorded a few times. The genes are TRBV6-2 or TRBV6-3 and TRBJ2-7, with 7 bases lining up with TRBD1. CDR3 length: 16 residues. CDR1 and CDR2 from the germline V gene are MNHEY and SVGEGT. V was clipped by 8 bases and J by 2 bases; unmatched bases: 15. The CDR3 spells CASRRQGTARAYEQYF. The DNA for the CDR3 is TGTGCCAGCCGTCGTCAAGGGACAGCTCGAGCCTACGAGCAGTACTTC.

This clonotype was seen repeatedly, ten times or more. The rearrangement joins TRBV12-3 or TRBV12-4 to TRBJ2-3; TRBD1 is a possible D gene (6 bases). Trimming took off 3 bases at V and 1 base at J, with 14 bases between the two ends. This CDR3 contains 16 residues. Here the CDR3 DNA reads TGTGCCAGCAGTTTGGACGACAGGATAGGCACAGATACGCAGTATTTT. It specifies CASSLDDRIGTDTQYF.

The chain employs TRBV18 and TRBJ1-4; D is unresolved. Germline V gene sequence: CDR1 KGHSH, CDR2 LQKENI. The V gene lost 4 bases and the J gene lost 4 bases, with 19 bases spanning the gap. This CDR3 has 17 amino acids. The CDR3 loop is CASSQFRTAGSNEKLFF. In DNA, the CDR3 is TGTGCCAGCTCACAGTTTCGGACCGCCGGCAGTAATGAAAAACTGTTTTTT.

This clonotype was observed a few times. The chain joins TRBV6-2 or TRBV6-3 to TRBJ2-3; TRBD2 matches 9 bases. CDR3 length equals 16 residues. Germline lookup yields CDR1 MNHEY and CDR2 SVGEGT. The V and J ends lost 5 bases and 4 bases, in that order; junction bases with no gene match: 10. CDR3 sequence reads: CASSPRVAGEADTQYF. The CDR3 coding sequence is TGTGCCAGCAGTCCCAGGGTAGCGGGGGAGGCAGATACGCAGTATTTT.

This chain joins TRBV5-1 and TRBJ2-3; 12 nucleotides match TRBD2. The CDR3 has 16 residues. Germline CDR1 SGHRS, CDR2 YFSETQ. V was clipped by 4 bases and J by 0 bases; unmatched bases: 3. CDR3 residues: CASSVGLAGSTDTQYF. The CDR3 DNA follows: TGCGCCAGCAGCGTAGGACTAGCGGGGAGCACAGATACGCAGTATTTT. The entire variable domain, with the rest obtained from reference TRBV5-1 and TRBJ2-3, is as follows: KAGVTQTPRYLIKTRGQQVTLSCSPISGHRSVSWYQQTPGQGLQFLFEYFSETQRNKGNFPGRFSGRQFSNSRSEMNVSTLELGDSALYLCASSVGLAGSTDTQYFGPGTRLTVL.

This clonotype was counted only a few times. CDR3 coding DNA: TGTGCTACGAGGACACCGAATGAAAAACTGTTTTTT. It specifies CATRTPNEKLFF. The chain recombines TRBV6-7 with TRBJ1-4; a weak D match, TRBD1 (5 bases). TRBV6-7 is an ORF, and what it does is uncertain. The CDR3 is 12 residues long.